The 12 T cell receptor beta chains listed next were all sequenced from one sample in a study of blood T cell repertoires in COVID-19. The assay was immunoSEQ multiplex PCR, and TCRdb's table has in-frame clones only and misses some. The table records under 95,000 clones, 65% to 90% of them present only once. The sequenced material came from peripheral blood. The source of these receptors is a man aged 50-60 years with COVID-19, enrolled during active disease.

In nucleotides, the CDR3 is TGTGCCAGCAGCGGGGGGACAGTCATGAACACTGAAGCTTTCTTT. Residues: CASSGGTVMNTEAFF. The chain couples TRBV5-4 to TRBJ1-1; 7 bases match TRBD1. The CDR3 has 15 amino acids. Germline lookup yields CDR1 SGHNT and CDR2 YYREEE (reference sequence). Trimming took 4 bases from V and 0 from J; bases not matched to a gene: 6.

The table lists this clone with a count of one. The chain joins TRBV5-4 to TRBJ2-2; 9 bases align to TRBD2. This CDR3 has 16 amino acids. Germline assignment: CDR1 SGHNT and CDR2 YYREEE (reference sequence). Trimming cost V 10 bases and J 2 bases; bases outside gene matches: 12. Here the CDR3 DNA reads TGTGCCGCTAGACGGGGCGGGAGGGAAAACACCGGGGAGCTGTTTTTT. Amino acids: CAARRGGRENTGELFF. Complete variable domain (other parts from reference TRBV5-4 and TRBJ2-2): ETGVTQSPTHLIKTRGQQVTLRCSSQSGHNTVSWYQQALGQGPQFIFQYYREEENGRGNFPPRFSGLQFPNYSSELNVNALELDDSALYLCAARRGGRENTGELFFGEGSRLTVL.

As concerns this clone: Other nucleotide sequences in the sample specify the same CDR3. The chain has TRBV19 and TRBJ2-1; D gene unclear. Per the germline V gene, CDR1 is LNHDA and CDR2 is SQIVND (reference sequence). The CDR3 loop spans 12 amino acids. V lost 10 bases to trimming and J lost 3 bases, with 10 bases between them. The CDR3 DNA reads TGTGCCACCTCGGCGGTCTACAATGAGCAGTTCTTC. This gives the protein CATSAVYNEQFF.

This clone was seen a handful of times. The rearrangement uses TRBV6-5 and TRBJ1-4; TRBD1 matches 11 bases. V dropped 6 bases and J dropped 2; count of bases not matched to a gene: 2. From germline, CDR1 is MNHEY and CDR2 SVGAGI. There are 15 residues in the CDR3. CDR3 amino acids: CASRGQGATNEKLFF. CDR3 bases: TGTGCCAGCAGAGGACAGGGGGCCACTAATGAAAAACTGTTTTTT.

The chain carries TRBV12-3 or TRBV12-4 and TRBJ1-5; D possibly corresponds to TRBD1 (5 bases). V was cut by 6 bases and J by 4 bases, with 7 bases left in between. The CDR3 consists of 12 residues. The CDR3 bases are TGTGCCAGCAGCAGACAGAATCAGCCCCAGCATTTT. It is translated as CASSRQNQPQHF.

The V call is TRBV6-5, the J call TRBJ2-3, with TRBD2 as a possible D gene (6 bases). The CDR3 covers 12 residues. Trimming pared 7 bases from V and 10 bases from J, leaving 15 bases between. Germline V CDR1 and CDR2: MNHEY, SVGAGI. The CDR3 sequence: CASIKAGRAQYF. The CDR3 DNA sequence: TGTGCCAGCATCAAGGCGGGGCGAGCGCAGTATTTT.

The rearrangement links TRBV4-3 to TRBJ2-2; TRBD2 matches 11 bases. CDR1 LGHNA and CDR2 YSLEER come from the germline V gene. The V segment lost 6 bases and the J segment 0 bases; nucleotides outside the gene matches: 6. The CDR3 sequence is 17 residues long. The CDR3 DNA reads TGCGCCAGCAGTACTTTGGGACTAGCGGCGAACACCGGGGAGCTGTTTTTT. Amino acids: CASSTLGLAANTGELFF.

The chain carries TRBV6-5 and TRBJ1-5, with TRBD1 matching over 8 bases. CDR1 is MNHEY, CDR2 SVGAGI, per germline. CDR3 size: 13 residues. With V trimmed by 6 bases and J by 6 bases, 4 bases remained unmatched. The CDR3 protein is CASSRQGSQPQHF. CDR3 bases: TGTGCCAGCAGCCGACAGGGGTCTCAGCCCCAGCATTTT.

This chain joins TRBV11-2 and TRBJ2-2; 11 positions agree with TRBD2. The CDR3 has 17 amino acids. The germline CDR1 and CDR2 sequences are SGHAT and FQNNGV. V shed 1 base and J 7 bases; nucleotides not matched to a gene: 8. CDR3: CASSLGLTSGRVGELFF. In DNA, the CDR3 is TGTGCCAGCAGCTTAGGCCTTACTAGCGGGAGAGTCGGGGAGCTGTTTTTT.

This clone has just one count. The rearrangement links TRBV27 to TRBJ1-2, with 8 positions matching TRBD1. Germline-derived CDR1 and CDR2 are MNHEY and SMNVEV (reference sequence). V was clipped by 3 bases and J by 6 bases; unmatched bases: 9. This CDR3 contains 15 residues. For the CDR3, the DNA is TGTGCCAGCAGTTTGTCAGCAGTGACAGGGGATGGCTACACCTTC. It specifies CASSLSAVTGDGYTF.

This clone was seen once. The genes are TRBV7-2 and TRBJ2-7, with TRBD2 matching 11 bases. Germline V gene lookup returns CDR1 SGHTA and CDR2 FQGNSA. The CDR3 spans 18 residues. Germline trimming cut 1 base from V and 4 bases from J; bases unmatched to any gene: 12. The CDR3, as DNA: TGTGCCAGCAGCTTAGGGACTAGCGGGCGGAGGATGGGTTACGAGCAGTACTTC. The encoded protein is CASSLGTSGRRMGYEQYF.

This chain connects TRBV6-2 or TRBV6-3 to TRBJ2-3, with 11 bases matching TRBD2. Germline lookup yields CDR1 MNHEY and CDR2 SVGEGT. V was pared by 6 bases and J by 5 bases, with 22 bases of the junction left unmatched. This CDR3 is 20 amino acids long. The CDR3 DNA is TGTGCCAGCAGCATGGGCCTAGCGGGGGGCTTGGGGGCCCCGAGAGATACGCAGTATTTT. It is translated as CASSMGLAGGLGAPRDTQYF.